The 23 T cell receptor beta chains given below trace back to one sample, sequenced in a study of vaccination and CD4 T cells after COVID-19. Oncomine TCR Beta short-read sequencing was applied to DNA from cultured CD4+ T cells. TCRdb reprocessed the PCR reads with MiXCR, giving one entry per CDR3 protein. The sample records about 2,900 distinct CDR3 sequences, about 31% being singletons. Specified treatment: roughly 11-day PBMC culture with coronavirus spike peptide pools or control peptides (ViraFEST assay). One should note that the unexposed donor's CD4+ T cells were collected before the COVID-19 pandemic (2011-2018). Their recognized antigens are unknown. Sample: CD4+ T cells from blood, cultured in vitro. All receptors derive from a human donor in good health.

This clonotype was detected only a few times. The genes are TRBV10-3 and TRBJ2-7; either TRBD1 or TRBD2 may supply D (5 bases each). The V end lost 0 bases, the J end lost 2 bases, and 11 bases lay between the germline ends. The CDR3 is 15 residues long. Per the germline V gene, CDR1 is ENHRY and CDR2 is SYGVKD. CDR3 protein: CAISESAKGPYEQYF. In DNA, the CDR3 is TGTGCCATCAGTGAGTCTGCCAAGGGACCCTACGAGCAGTACTTC.

This clonotype has a handful of counts. The rearrangement uses TRBV12-3 or TRBV12-4 and TRBJ1-1; D might be TRBD1 (5 bases). The CDR3 has 13 residues. Trimming took off 6 bases at V and 6 bases at J, with 14 bases between the two ends. The DNA for the CDR3 is TGTGCCAGCAGAGCTCAGGGATCCCCTGAAGCTTTCTTT. Encoded protein: CASRAQGSPEAFF.

V gene TRBV5-4 combines with J gene TRBJ2-2; perhaps TRBD2 as D (6 bases). Germline CDR1 SGHNT, CDR2 YYREEE (reference sequence). This CDR3 region has 16 residues. V was pared by 0 bases and J by 4 bases, with 13 bases between. This CDR3 is CASSLVGGGRTGELFF. DNA for the CDR3: TGTGCCAGCAGCTTGGTCGGTGGAGGGCGCACCGGGGAGCTGTTTTTT.

This chain links TRBV11-3 with TRBJ2-5; tentatively, D is TRBD1 (6 bases). Trimming removed 8 bases from V and 5 bases from J, with 15 bases in between. The CDR3 totals 13 residues. Germline CDR1 reads SGHNT; CDR2 reads YENEEA. The CDR3 loop reads CASAPGVRETQYF. CDR3 bases: TGTGCCAGCGCACCAGGGGTTCGGGAGACCCAGTACTTC.

This clonotype was detected a few times. The chain links TRBV2 to TRBJ1-2; no reliable D call. Germline CDR1 and CDR2: SNHLY and FYNNEI. The CDR3 is made up of 12 amino acids. V was trimmed by 7 bases and J by 8 bases, leaving 14 bases between them. CDR3: CASTWGGSGYTF. The CDR3 DNA reads TGTGCCAGCACCTGGGGAGGGAGCGGCTACACCTTC.

A few counts support this clonotype. The V gene is TRBV11-2, the J gene TRBJ1-5; D not resolved. Germline CDR1 SGHAT, CDR2 FQNNGV. The CDR3 runs to 15 residues. The ends were cut back, 1 base at V and 1 base at J, with 8 bases in the middle. The CDR3 loop reads CASSLAFGSNQPQHF. As DNA, the CDR3 is TGTGCCAGCAGCTTAGCCTTTGGGAGCAATCAGCCCCAGCATTTT.

The chain has TRBV7-9 and TRBJ1-2; 8 bases match TRBD1. The CDR3 contains 13 residues. J lost 10 bases, V lost 8 bases, and 12 bases had no gene match. Germline V gene lookup returns CDR1 SEHNR and CDR2 FQNEAQ (reference sequence). This CDR3 is CASGGSGQAAYTF. CDR3 DNA sequence: TGTGCCAGCGGGGGGTCGGGACAGGCGGCCTACACCTTC. Full variable domain (rest looked up from reference TRBV7-9 and TRBJ1-2): DTGVSQNPRHKITKRGQNVTFRCDPISEHNRLYWYRQTLGQGPEFLTYFQNEAQLEKSRLLSDRFSAERPKGSFSTLEIQRTEQGDSAMYLCASGGSGQAAYTFGSGTRLTVV.

This clonotype was found a few times. V is TRBV6-2 or TRBV6-3 and J is TRBJ1-6; D might be TRBD1 (5 bases). This CDR3 has 13 amino acids. Trimming removed 10 bases at V and 10 bases at J, with 17 bases between. CDR1 MNHEY and CDR2 SVGEGT come from the germline V gene. CDR3: CATARGLGSPLHF. Written as DNA, the CDR3 is TGTGCCACGGCCCGGGGACTTGGGTCACCCCTCCACTTT.

The chain employs TRBV7-3 and TRBJ2-2; no clear D gene. The CDR3 runs to 13 residues. Germline V CDR1 and CDR2: SGHTA, FQGTGA. The V end lost 4 bases, the J end lost 5 bases, and 8 bases lay between the germline ends. The chain's CDR3 is CASSSSETGELFF. In DNA form, the CDR3 reads TGTGCCAGCAGCTCTAGTGAGACCGGGGAGCTGTTTTTT.

The J gene is TRBJ1-4, the V gene TRBV7-9; a weak D match, TRBD1 (5 bases). V was cut by 3 bases and J by 7 bases, with 12 bases left in between. The germline V gene encodes CDR1 SEHNR and CDR2 FQNEAQ (reference sequence). This CDR3 is 14 amino acids long. CDR3 DNA: TGTGCCAGCAGCTTCCGACAGTATAGTGAAAAACTGTTTTTT. Protein sequence: CASSFRQYSEKLFF.

The chain links TRBV12-3 or TRBV12-4 to TRBJ2-3, with 9 bases identical to TRBD1. This CDR3 has 15 amino acids. Trimming cost V 5 bases and J 3 bases; bases outside gene matches: 6. The CDR3 loop is CASSTWDRVTDTQYF. CDR3 in DNA: TGTGCCAGCAGTACCTGGGACAGGGTGACAGATACGCAGTATTTT.

The rearrangement uses TRBV7-9 and TRBJ2-3, with TRBD2 matching 14 bases. CDR3 length: 18 amino acids. In germline, CDR1 is SEHNR, CDR2 FQNEAQ (reference sequence). J gave up 0 bases and V 5 bases, and 7 bases lay outside the gene matches. The DNA of the CDR3 is TGTGCCAGCAGCGCAGGGACTAGCGGGAGACCTAGCACAGATACGCAGTATTTT. It encodes CASSAGTSGRPSTDTQYF. The entire variable domain, with the rest obtained from reference TRBV7-9 and TRBJ2-3, is as follows: DTGVSQNPRHKITKRGQNVTFRCDPISEHNRLYWYRQTLGQGPEFLTYFQNEAQLEKSRLLSDRFSAERPKGSFSTLEIQRTEQGDSAMYLCASSAGTSGRPSTDTQYFGPGTRLTVL.

This clonotype was seen a few times. The chain joins TRBV7-2 to TRBJ1-1; D possibly corresponds to TRBD1 (5 bases). The V gene's germline CDR1 is SGHTA and CDR2 FQGNSA. This CDR3 is 13 amino acids long. Trimming shortened V by 8 bases and J by 4 bases, and 14 bases separated the two germline ends. The CDR3 spells CASVGPGGTEAFF. For the CDR3, the DNA is TGTGCCAGCGTTGGACCCGGGGGCACTGAAGCTTTCTTT.

The genes are TRBV29-1 and TRBJ2-5; 8 bases fit TRBD2. The V gene end was trimmed by 4 bases and the J gene end by 5 bases; junction bases not matched to a gene: 6. This CDR3 is 13 amino acids long. Germline V gene lookup returns CDR1 SQVTM and CDR2 ANQGSEA. Here the CDR3 DNA reads TGCAGCGTTGGTCCGAGCGGGGGTGAGACCCAGTACTTC. Translation gives CSVGPSGGETQYF.

The chain links TRBV5-1 to TRBJ2-7, with 10 bases identical to TRBD1. This CDR3 comprises 14 residues. J was trimmed by 7 bases and V by 6 bases; bases with no gene match: 10. CDR1 and CDR2 (germline): SGHRS, YFSETQ. The CDR3 DNA sequence: TGCGCCAGCACCGAAGGGACAGGGGCTAGAGAGCAGTACTTC. This gives the protein CASTEGTGAREQYF.

This rearrangement joins TRBV30 to TRBJ2-7, with 11 bases identical to TRBD1. This CDR3 contains 14 residues. The germline V gene has CDR1 GTSNPN and CDR2 SVGIG (reference sequence). Trimming cost V 6 bases and J 6 bases; bases outside gene matches: 10. CDR3 nucleotide sequence: TGTGCCTGTAGCCCCGGGACAGGGGGGTCCGAGCAGTACTTC. As protein: CACSPGTGGSEQYF.

This chain joins TRBV28 and TRBJ2-7, with D tentatively TRBD2 (6 bases). CDR1 MDHEN and CDR2 SYDVKM come from the germline V gene. This CDR3 has 16 residues. Trimming shortened V by 5 bases and J by 1 base, and 18 bases separated the two germline ends. The CDR3 DNA reads as TGTGCCAGCAGTGGAGGGTTTCCGGGACCATCCTACGAGCAGTACTTC. The encoded protein is CASSGGFPGPSYEQYF.

The V call is TRBV20-1, the J call TRBJ1-1, with a weak D call TRBD1 (6 bases). CDR3 length equals 15 residues. Looked up from germline, CDR1 is DFQATT and CDR2 is SNEGSKA (reference sequence). V was shortened by 3 bases and J by 1 base, with 15 bases between the two germline ends. The CDR3 loop reads CSASRGIGRNTEAFF. The CDR3 DNA reads as TGCAGTGCTAGCAGGGGTATAGGACGGAACACTGAAGCTTTCTTT.

Only a few counts were recorded for this clonotype. The V call is TRBV7-9, the J call TRBJ1-2; 7 bases match TRBD1. The length of the CDR3 is 12 residues. With 4 bases clipped from V and 4 bases from J, the junction kept 0 bases outside the gene matches. Germline V lookup: CDR1 SEHNR, CDR2 FQNEAQ (reference sequence). This CDR3 reads CASSWTGYGYTF. The CDR3 region has the DNA TGTGCCAGCAGCTGGACAGGCTATGGCTACACCTTC.

This clonotype has more than one count but fewer than ten. The gene calls are TRBV27 and TRBJ1-2; 7 nucleotides match TRBD1. Germline V gene lookup returns CDR1 MNHEY and CDR2 SMNVEV (reference sequence). Unmatched junction bases numbered 6, after V lost 4 bases and J lost 7 bases. The CDR3 is made up of 13 amino acids. CDR3 in DNA: TGTGCCAGCAGTTCCAATACAGGGGCTGGCTACACCTTC. It is translated as CASSSNTGAGYTF.

This clonotype occurred a few times. The chain has TRBV19 and TRBJ1-2; D uncertain. V lost 3 bases, J lost 4 bases, and 9 bases lay in between. The CDR3 runs to 13 residues. Per germline, CDR1 LNHDA and CDR2 SQIVND (reference sequence). The CDR3 spells CASSIGRSYGYTF. CDR3 bases: TGTGCCAGTAGTATCGGCAGGAGCTATGGCTACACCTTC.

This chain joins TRBV15 and TRBJ2-1; 9 positions match TRBD2. From germline, CDR1 is LNHNV and CDR2 YYDKDF (reference sequence). V shed 3 bases, J shed 4 bases, and the junction held 10 bases outside the gene matches. This CDR3 comprises 17 residues. The CDR3 DNA reads TGTGCCACCAGCAGGGATCATAGCGGGAGTAGATACAATGAGCAGTTCTTC. Translating it yields CATSRDHSGSRYNEQFF.

The V call is TRBV28, the J call TRBJ1-3; D unclear. The length of the CDR3 is 16 residues. Germline CDR1 MDHEN, CDR2 SYDVKM. V was pared by 5 bases and J by 0 bases, with 14 bases between. The CDR3 region has the DNA TGTGCCAGCAGTATAAAACAGTGGTACTCTGGAAACACCATATATTTT. This sequence encodes CASSIKQWYSGNTIYF.